This T cell receptor beta chain derives from a study of read filtering for tumor transcriptome and immune sequencing. Study as a whole: By R-ISS, stages I, II and III held about 8, 15 and 7 patients. Overall study results and limits: Correlation between methods rose after single-read clonotypes were removed.

From 300 to 450 ng of RNA, a library with molecular barcoded alpha/delta and beta/gamma adaptors was made. One entry per CDR3 protein results from TCRdb running MiXCR on the reads. The data contain about 90,000 distinct CDR3 sequences, roughly 12% of them seen just once; the ten biggest clones take up 14% to 15%. This clonotype was seen many times. Antigen: not known. Sampling of bone marrow took place during active disease in every patient. Trimming at V came to 7 bases and at J to 4 bases, leaving 7 bases not matched to a gene. Germline loops: CDR1 SQVTM, CDR2 ANQGSEA. CDR3 length equals 13 residues.

This chain uses TRBV29-1 with TRBJ2-3; 8 nucleotides agree with TRBD2. The sequence derives from a donor at least 40 years old with multiple myeloma. Sequencing was performed on a population of CD138-negative cells sorted from bone marrow. CDR3 in amino acids: CSAKRERADTQYF. DNA of the CDR3: TGCAGCGCAAAGCGGGAGAGGGCAGATACGCAGTATTTT.